The rows below give T cell receptor beta chains drawn from one sample of a study of T cell responses to AZD1222 COVID-19 vaccine. Profiled with immunoSEQ multiplex PCR; TCRdb holds only in-frame clones, not every one. Here the sample spans around 140,000 clones, 80% to 90% being singletons. Sample: peripheral blood, taken on day 0 of AZD1222 vaccination. Receptor source: an adult in good health. CDR3s include the opening cysteine and the closing phenylalanine or tryptophan. Each record gives: CDR3 length, V gene, J gene, CDR3 protein.

>17|TRBV6-1|TRBJ1-1
CASSEGRMQNVWTEAFF
>17|TRBV2|TRBJ1-5
CASRRTSPGRGNQPQHF
>14|TRBV29-1|TRBJ2-7
CSVEGGQGDYEQYF
>13|TRBV2|TRBJ1-5
CASGEFSNQPQHF
>19|TRBV14|TRBJ2-1
CASSQALGLALWSYNEQFF
>14|TRBV28|TRBJ1-3
CASSPRASGNTIYF
>11|TRBV20-1|TRBJ1-1
CSARDYTEAFF
>11|TRBV6-1|TRBJ1-2
CASSDNYGYTF
>12|TRBV2|TRBJ1-1
CASSDFPTEAFF
>14|TRBV15|TRBJ1-2
CATSRGEAGAGYTF